This entry features one T cell receptor beta chain sequence. Here immunoSEQ multiplex PCR was the method, and the copy in TCRdb shows in-frame clones only, minus some. Here the sample spans 20,000 to 30,000 clones, about 88% being singletons. The data originate from a study of chemoradiotherapy in HPV16-positive cancers. This TCR derives from a human donor with HPV-associated anogenital cancer. The sequencing used blood, collected from a patient who underwent chemoradiotherapy.

CDR3 region: CAWSTRDTQYF. CDR3 DNA: TGTGCCTGGAGTACGAGGGATACGCAGTATTTT. The chain employs TRBV30 and TRBJ2-3; D call uncertain. CDR3 length: 11 amino acids. Trimming cost V 2 bases and J 6 bases, with 6 bases left between them. Germline CDR1 reads GTSNPN; CDR2 reads SVGIG (reference sequence).